A selection of T cell receptor beta chains follows, all from one sample in a study of technical replicates of blood from a few donors. Repertoires were generated with immunoSEQ multiplex PCR, while TCRdb's copy carries only in-frame clones and drops some. The sample contains 65,000 to 90,000 clones, 93% of which appear only once. The sequenced material came from T cells isolated from PBMCs. These receptors were taken from a human donor in good health. CDR3s include the opening cysteine and the closing phenylalanine or tryptophan. The D gene is left open where the match is weak. Size tells how often a clone was seen (once, few, many) or the class of an expanded clone, and some rows leave it out.

clone size | CDR3 length | D gene | J gene | V gene | CDR3 protein | CDR3 DNA
- | 17 | TRBD2 | TRBJ2-7 | TRBV10-3 | CAISDPTTSGVTYEQYF | TGTGCCATCAGTGACCCGACGACTAGCGGAGTAACCTACGAGCAGTACTTC
- | 15 | - | TRBJ1-2 | TRBV6-5 | CASSYTRGRYDGYTF | TGTGCCAGCAGTTACACCAGGGGACGATATGATGGCTACACCTTC
- | 15 | - | TRBJ1-2 | TRBV7-2 | CASSSLDRPNYGYTF | TGTGCCAGCAGCTCCCTCGACAGGCCGAACTATGGCTACACCTTC
- | 14 | - | TRBJ2-5 | TRBV7-9 | CASRWTGGEETQYF | TGTGCCAGCAGGTGGACAGGCGGGGAAGAGACCCAGTACTTC
- | 13 | - | TRBJ2-7 | TRBV5-1 | CASSFRANYEQYF | TGCGCCAGCAGCTTCCGAGCAAACTACGAGCAGTACTTC
- | 15 | TRBD1 | TRBJ1-1 | TRBV4-1 | CASSQATTGGTEAFF | TGCGCCAGCAGCCAAGCGACGACAGGGGGCACTGAAGCTTTCTTT
- | 13 | - | TRBJ2-7 | TRBV28 | CASSVGSSYEQYF | TGTGCCAGCAGTGTCGGGTCCTCCTACGAGCAGTACTTC
- | 19 | TRBD1 | TRBJ2-4 | TRBV23-1 | CASSQFGTGGEGTKNIQYF | TGCGCCAGCAGTCAATTCGGGACAGGAGGAGAAGGGACCAAAAACATTCAGTACTTC
- | 14 | TRBD1 | TRBJ2-7 | TRBV27 | CASSPKGQVYEQYF | TGTGCCAGCAGTCCCAAAGGACAGGTGTACGAGCAGTACTTC
- | 13 | - | TRBJ1-5 | TRBV18 | CASSPNSNQPQHF | TGTGCCAGCTCACCTAATAGCAATCAGCCCCAGCATTTT
- | 15 | TRBD1 | TRBJ2-3 | TRBV4-1 | CASSQRTGITDTQYF | TGCGCCAGCAGCCAAAGGACAGGGATCACAGATACGCAGTATTTT
once | 12 | - | TRBJ2-1 | TRBV29-1 | CSSLLLANEQFF | TGCAGCTCCCTCCTTTTAGCCAATGAGCAGTTCTTC
- | 15 | - | TRBJ1-1 | TRBV28 | CASIGGDTRGTEAFF | TGTGCCAGCATCGGGGGGGACACCCGAGGGACTGAAGCTTTCTTT
few | 14 | - | TRBJ1-3 | TRBV27 | CASMSLESGNTIYF | TGTGCCAGCATGTCATTGGAGTCTGGAAACACCATATATTTT
- | 11 | - | TRBJ1-1 | TRBV11-3 | CASSEQRGTFF | TGTGCCAGCAGTGAACAAAGGGGAACTTTCTTT
- | 16 | - | TRBJ2-7 | TRBV27 | CASSSFILPGSFEQYF | TGTGCCAGCAGCTCATTTATTCTACCGGGTAGCTTCGAGCAGTACTTC
- | 12 | - | TRBJ2-1 | TRBV4-1 | CASSQVGVRKLF | TGCGCCAGCAGCCAAGTCGGGGTAAGGAAGCTCTTC
- | 15 | - | TRBJ2-2 | TRBV30 | CAWSPTGKRAGELFF | TGTGCCTGGAGTCCCACAGGGAAGAGAGCCGGGGAGCTGTTTTTT
- | 12 | - | TRBJ1-4 | TRBV28 | CASGGGQGKLFF | TGTGCCAGCGGGGGGGGGCAAGGGAAACTGTTTTTT
- | 17 | - | TRBJ1-5 | TRBV30 | CAWSLNQGTVAVQPQHF | TGTGCCTGGAGCCTAAACCAGGGTACAGTCGCGGTACAGCCCCAGCATTTT
- | 14 | TRBD1 | TRBJ1-5 | TRBV2 | CASSRDREDQPQHF | TGTGCCAGCAGCCGGGACAGAGAAGATCAGCCCCAGCATTTT
- | 15 | TRBD1 | TRBJ2-7 | TRBV6-6 | CASSLLGTGYYEQYF | TGTGCCAGCAGCCTACTAGGGACAGGGTACTACGAGCAGTACTTC
- | 14 | - | TRBJ1-1 | TRBV5-5 | CASSFDAFRVEAFF | TGTGCCAGCAGCTTTGATGCGTTCAGGGTGGAAGCTTTCTTT
- | 15 | TRBD2 | TRBJ2-7 | TRBV6-6 | CASRPPSGAQWEQYF | TGTGCCAGCCGCCCGCCTAGCGGGGCCCAATGGGAGCAGTACTTC
- | 18 | - | TRBJ2-6 | TRBV7-9 | CASSLSAGVHSGANVLTF | TGTGCCAGCAGCTTATCAGCAGGGGTGCACTCTGGGGCCAACGTCCTGACTTTC
- | 16 | - | TRBJ2-7 | TRBV7-8 | CASSLWADRAPYEQYF | TGTGCCAGCAGCTTATGGGCGGACAGAGCTCCCTACGAGCAGTACTTC
- | 15 | TRBD2 | TRBJ2-1 | TRBV7-8 | CASSLDGTSHNEQFF | TGTGCCAGCAGCTTAGACGGGACTAGCCACAATGAGCAGTTCTTC
- | 17 | - | TRBJ1-1 | TRBV4-1 | CASSHRRRSTPNTEAFF | TGCGCCAGCAGCCACCGTAGGCGGTCGACTCCGAACACTGAAGCTTTCTTT
- | 13 | TRBD1 | TRBJ2-5 | TRBV19 | CASRNRGLETQYF | TGTGCCAGTAGGAACAGGGGGCTAGAAACCCAGTACTTC
- | 14 | TRBD1 | TRBJ1-5 | TRBV29-1 | CSVAGGSDNQPQHF | TGCAGCGTTGCAGGGGGGAGTGACAATCAGCCCCAGCATTTT
- | 14 | - | TRBJ2-6 | TRBV2 | CASRDTSGANVLTF | TGTGCCAGCAGGGACACCTCTGGGGCCAACGTCCTGACTTTC
few | 13 | TRBD2 | TRBJ2-2 | TRBV27 | CASRLARTGELFF | TGTGCCAGCCGACTAGCTCGGACCGGGGAGCTGTTTTTT
- | 16 | TRBD2 | TRBJ2-7 | TRBV18 | CASSPPSGTSSYEQYF | TGTGCCAGCTCACCTCCAAGCGGGACTAGCTCCTACGAGCAGTACTTC
- | 19 | TRBD2 | TRBJ2-2 | TRBV5-6 | CASSLVTSGRREDTGELFF | TGTGCCAGCAGCTTGGTGACTAGCGGGAGGAGAGAGGACACCGGGGAGCTGTTTTTT
- | 15 | - | TRBJ2-1 | TRBV10-1 | CASSESPGTYNEQFF | TGCGCCAGCAGTGAGTCCCCAGGGACCTACAATGAGCAGTTCTTC
- | 16 | TRBD1 | TRBJ1-1 | TRBV18 | CASSPYDRGGNTEAFF | TGTGCCAGCTCACCATACGACAGGGGAGGGAACACTGAAGCTTTCTTT
- | 16 | TRBD2 | TRBJ2-3 | TRBV5-6 | CASSPRDYYLADTQYF | TGTGCCAGCAGCCCCCGGGACTATTACTTAGCAGATACGCAGTATTTT
- | 14 | TRBD2 | TRBJ2-1 | TRBV10-1 | CASSGRGAYNEQFF | TGCGCCAGCAGTGGGCGGGGGGCCTACAATGAGCAGTTCTTC
- | 14 | - | TRBJ1-5 | TRBV19 | CASSEGVVRQPQHF | TGTGCCAGTAGTGAAGGGGTGGTAAGGCAGCCCCAGCATTTT
- | 15 | - | TRBJ2-3 | TRBV7-9 | CASSLKGRLADTQYF | TGTGCCAGCAGCTTAAAGGGGAGGTTGGCAGATACGCAGTATTTT
- | 15 | TRBD2 | TRBJ2-3 | TRBV5-1 | CASVTSGASTDTQYF | TGCGCCAGCGTGACTAGCGGGGCTAGCACAGATACGCAGTATTTT
- | 16 | - | TRBJ2-2 | TRBV5-4 | CASSPPSGESTGELFF | TGTGCCAGCAGCCCCCCCTCTGGGGAGTCCACCGGGGAGCTGTTTTTT
- | 17 | - | TRBJ2-7 | TRBV4-1 | CASSQAPSVYSSYEQYF | TGCGCCAGCAGCCAAGCACCTAGCGTATATAGCTCCTACGAGCAGTACTTC
- | 14 | - | TRBJ2-7 | TRBV6-5 | CASSYGAEYYEQYF | TGTGCCAGCAGTTACGGGGCGGAATACTACGAGCAGTACTTC
- | 13 | TRBD2 | TRBJ2-1 | TRBV6-4 | CASSNREGLVQFF | TGTGCCAGCAGCAACCGGGAGGGCCTTGTGCAGTTCTTC
- | 15 | - | TRBJ2-7 | TRBV7-9 | CASSSPWSESYEQYF | TGTGCCAGCAGCTCCCCGTGGAGCGAATCCTACGAGCAGTACTTC
- | 15 | TRBD1 | TRBJ1-1 | TRBV19 | CASTFRDSRNTEAFF | TGTGCCAGTACCTTTCGGGACAGTAGGAACACTGAAGCTTTCTTT
- | 13 | - | TRBJ1-5 | TRBV7-9 | CASSFWERGPQHF | TGTGCCAGCAGCTTTTGGGAAAGGGGGCCCCAGCATTTT
- | 12 | - | TRBJ1-1 | TRBV27 | CASRGIGTEAFF | TGTGCCAGCAGGGGCATAGGCACTGAAGCTTTCTTT
- | 13 | - | TRBJ2-7 | TRBV7-9 | CASSPWGLYEQYF | TGTGCCAGCAGCCCCTGGGGCCTCTACGAGCAGTACTTC
- | 15 | - | TRBJ2-3 | TRBV5-1 | CASSEAEPSTDTQYF | TGCGCCAGCAGCGAGGCCGAGCCTAGCACAGATACGCAGTATTTT
- | 15 | - | TRBJ2-1 | TRBV29-1 | CSVELRLARYNEQFF | TGCAGCGTTGAATTGCGGCTAGCGAGATACAATGAGCAGTTCTTC
once | 16 | - | TRBJ1-5 | TRBV18 | CASSRGGRGSNQPQHF | TGTGCCAGCTCACGGGGGGGGCGAGGGAGCAATCAGCCCCAGCATTTT
- | 13 | TRBD2 | TRBJ2-2 | TRBV29-1 | CSASGGLYGELFF | TGCAGCGCTAGCGGGGGCTTGTACGGGGAGCTGTTTTTT